This T cell receptor (beta chain) was recovered during a study of cytomegalovirus exposure and HLA in healthy donors. Overall study: The 120 million or so unique TCR beta sequences, from around 200 million T cells, were found by an earlier analysis.

Germline V gene data show CDR1 as GTSNPN and CDR2 as SVGIG (reference sequence). The CDR3 is 13 residues long. This clone was picked up a small number of times. Its target is not known. Broader study findings: Cytomegalovirus association was assigned to about 150 TCR beta chains. A classifier reportedly called cytomegalovirus status with high sensitivity and specificity.

With 60 Vbeta and 13 Jbeta primers, the PCR was carried out. Profiling relied on immunoSEQ multiplex PCR, and the TCRdb table lists in-frame clones only, not all of them. The profile shows under 150,000 clones, over 8% of them singletons. The receptor was isolated from a man aged 25 to 45 in good health and CMV-seronegative. Source material: PBMCs. The chain uses TRBV30 and TRBJ1-4; 7 nucleotides align to TRBD1. The CDR3 is CAGAGQVNEKLFF. CDR3 sequence (DNA): TGTGCTGGGGCCGGACAGGTGAATGAAAAACTGTTTTTT.